A single sample gave rise to the 18 T cell receptor beta chains below, sequenced in a study of OX40 agonist ivuxolimab in advanced cancers. Sequencing was performed with immunoSEQ multiplex PCR; in TCRdb, only in-frame clones are kept and a portion is missing. The data contain tens of thousands of clones, 79% of them seen just once; the ten biggest clones take up roughly a tenth. Sample: CD4+ or CD8+ T cells sorted from blood, taken in a trial of the OX40 agonist ivuxolimab. Every receptor here comes from an adult with an advanced solid tumor such as melanoma, head and neck, liver or kidney cancer.

This clone was seen only a few times. The V gene is TRBV19, the J gene TRBJ1-5; D may be TRBD1 (5 bases). Germline V gene data show CDR1 as LNHDA and CDR2 as SQIVND (reference sequence). The CDR3 contains 12 residues. V shed 5 bases and J shed 4 bases, with 6 bases lying between them. The CDR3: CASSGGNQPQHF. CDR3 sequence (DNA): TGTGCCAGTAGTGGGGGGAATCAGCCCCAGCATTTT.

This clone was counted once. The chain couples TRBV10-3 to TRBJ2-4; 7 bases map to TRBD1. CDR1 and CDR2 (germline): ENHRY, SYGVKD. The CDR3 is 15 residues long. Losses at the gene ends were 0 bases for V and 7 bases for J; bases not matched to a gene: 6. The CDR3 bases are TGTGCCATCAGTGAGTCGCGGCAGGGGGATAACATTCAGTACTTC. Translated, it gives CAISESRQGDNIQYF.

The rearrangement links TRBV27 to TRBJ2-1; D not resolved. This CDR3 has 18 residues. CDR1 MNHEY and CDR2 SMNVEV come from the germline V gene (reference sequence). The V end lost 0 bases, the J end lost 3 bases, and 18 bases lay between the germline ends. As DNA, the CDR3 is TGTGCCAGCAGTTTATCGGTCCCCCGACGGTCTAACTACAATGAGCAGTTCTTC. Protein: CASSLSVPRRSNYNEQFF.

The genes are TRBV28 and TRBJ2-1; D is unclear. The V end was cut by 6 bases, the J end by 6 bases, with 21 bases between. This CDR3 has 16 amino acids. CDR1 and CDR2 (germline): MDHEN, SYDVKM. The CDR3: CASSILSGGRFNEQFF. In nucleotides, the CDR3 is TGTGCCAGCAGCATCCTATCCGGTGGGCGATTCAATGAGCAGTTCTTC.

The genes are TRBV21-1 and TRBJ1-3. TRBV21-1 constitutes a pseudogene. The CDR3 runs 12 residues. In nucleotides, the CDR3 is TGTGCCAGCAGCAAGGGGGTCAGTCCCATATATTTT. Residues: CASSKGVSPIYF.

The chain recombines TRBV28 with TRBJ2-2, with a tentative D call TRBD1 (5 bases). In germline, CDR1 is MDHEN, CDR2 SYDVKM. CDR3 size: 14 residues. V was cut by 6 bases and J by 3 bases, with 11 bases left in between. The CDR3 region is CASSTPGYTGELFF. CDR3 sequence (DNA): TGTGCCAGCAGCACCCCAGGGTACACCGGGGAGCTGTTTTTT.

The V call is TRBV4-2, the J call TRBJ1-2; a weak D match, TRBD1 (6 bases). V lost 5 bases, J lost 4 bases, and 14 bases lay in between. Germline lookup yields CDR1 LGHNA and CDR2 YNFKEQ. This CDR3 is built from 14 residues. The CDR3 region is CASSSLTTGYGYTF. In nucleotides, the CDR3 is TGTGCCAGCAGCTCATTAACGACAGGCTATGGCTACACCTTC.

This chain joins TRBV4-3 and TRBJ2-3, with 9 bases aligning to TRBD1. CDR3 length equals 16 residues. Germline V gene sequence: CDR1 LGHNA, CDR2 YSLEER. Trimming took 3 bases from V and 3 from J; bases not matched to a gene: 7. The CDR3 protein is CASSHSPGQGTDTQYF. The CDR3 region has the DNA TGCGCCAGCAGCCACTCTCCGGGACAGGGAACAGATACGCAGTATTTT.

Here the CDR3 DNA reads TGCGCCAGCAGCCGGGAGGTCCAGGGACCCTATAATTCACCCCTCCACTTT. It translates to CASSREVQGPYNSPLHF. The rearrangement uses TRBV5-1 and TRBJ1-6, with D perhaps matching TRBD1 (5 bases). Germline values: CDR1 SGHRS, CDR2 YFSETQ. The V and J ends lost 4 bases and 2 bases respectively, with 16 bases between them. The CDR3 runs 17 residues.

Turning to this clone: The junction shows a germline mismatch at one end, possibly a read error. V and J are TRBV11-3 and TRBJ2-7; D call uncertain. The CDR3 extends over 12 amino acids. The germline V gene has CDR1 SGHNT and CDR2 YENEEA. The CDR3 coding sequence is TGTGCCAACAGCACACAATCCTACGAGCAGTACTTC. Translation: CANSTQSYEQYF.

This clone has just one count. The rearrangement uses TRBV5-1 and TRBJ2-5; D is ambiguous. This CDR3 is 11 amino acids long. V was cut by 3 bases and J by 2 bases, with 2 bases left in between. Germline V lookup: CDR1 SGHRS, CDR2 YFSETQ. The CDR3 nucleotides read TGCGCCAGCAGCTATCAAGAGACCCAGTACTTC. It yields the protein CASSYQETQYF.

CDR3 sequence (DNA): TGTGCTAGTGGTGGAGGCCCGGGACTCCCAGTCGAGCAGTACTTC. This translates into CASGGGPGLPVEQYF. The genes are TRBV12-5 and TRBJ2-7, with D possibly being TRBD2 (6 bases). The CDR3 is 15 amino acids. The V and J ends lost 5 bases and 6 bases respectively, with 20 bases between them. Germline values: CDR1 LGHNT, CDR2 FRNRAP.

This clone was detected only once. The chain carries TRBV7-3 and TRBJ2-5; D may be TRBD1 (7 bases). CDR3 size: 15 residues. The germline gives CDR1 SGHTA, CDR2 FQGTGA. V dropped 2 bases and J dropped 2 bases, with 12 bases sitting between them. This CDR3 is CASSLLGGQQETQYF. Written as DNA, the CDR3 is TGTGCCAGCAGCTTATTGGGGGGACAGCAAGAGACCCAGTACTTC. Drawing the rest from reference TRBV7-3 and TRBJ2-5, the complete variable domain is GAGVSQTPSNKVTEKGKYVELRCDPISGHTALYWYRQSLGQGPEFLIYFQGTGAADDSGLPNDRFFAVRPEGSVSTLKIQRTERGDSAVYLCASSLLGGQQETQYFGPGTRLLVL.

The V and J genes are TRBV7-3 and TRBJ1-5; maybe TRBD1 (5 bases). V lost 3 bases and J lost 3, with 6 bases in between. The CDR3 consists of 13 residues. CDR1 SGHTA and CDR2 FQGTGA come from the germline V gene. The CDR3 region is CASSLGPNQPQHF. The CDR3 bases are TGTGCCAGCAGCTTGGGGCCCAATCAGCCCCAGCATTTT.

The V call is TRBV14, the J call TRBJ1-4; D remains unclear. Germline V gene data show CDR1 as SGHDN and CDR2 as FVKESK. This CDR3 has 15 amino acids. Trimming cost V 4 bases and J 7 bases, with 16 bases left between them. The DNA of the CDR3 is TGTGCCAGCAGCCCGACGGGCGTACGAGGTGAAAAACTGTTTTTT. Residues: CASSPTGVRGEKLFF.

This chain links TRBV28 with TRBJ2-7; a possible D gene is TRBD2 (5 bases). The CDR3 consists of 14 residues. Deletions cut 4 bases from V and 0 bases from J, with 10 bases between. Germline assignment: CDR1 MDHEN and CDR2 SYDVKM. In nucleotides, the CDR3 is TGTGCCAGCAGTTCCCCGGGGAACTCCTACGAGCAGTACTTC. Amino acid sequence: CASSSPGNSYEQYF.

The chain is built from TRBV19 and TRBJ2-3; 7 bases are shared with TRBD1. This CDR3 is 17 amino acids long. V was pared by 6 bases and J by 1 base, with 13 bases of the junction left unmatched. CDR1 and CDR2 (germline): LNHDA, SQIVND (reference sequence). The CDR3 DNA reads as TGTGCCAGTAGGCCCGGACAGGTCAATATGGGCACAGATACGCAGTATTTT. It yields the protein CASRPGQVNMGTDTQYF.

This chain links TRBV6-6 with TRBJ1-2, with no clear D. CDR3 length: 14 residues. Germline V CDR1 and CDR2: MNHNY, SVGAGI (reference sequence). Trimming took 7 bases from V and 8 from J, leaving 20 bases between them. CDR3 coding DNA: TGTGCCAGCACATTAGGGTCCGTGACCACCGGCTACACCTTC. The encoded protein is CASTLGSVTTGYTF.